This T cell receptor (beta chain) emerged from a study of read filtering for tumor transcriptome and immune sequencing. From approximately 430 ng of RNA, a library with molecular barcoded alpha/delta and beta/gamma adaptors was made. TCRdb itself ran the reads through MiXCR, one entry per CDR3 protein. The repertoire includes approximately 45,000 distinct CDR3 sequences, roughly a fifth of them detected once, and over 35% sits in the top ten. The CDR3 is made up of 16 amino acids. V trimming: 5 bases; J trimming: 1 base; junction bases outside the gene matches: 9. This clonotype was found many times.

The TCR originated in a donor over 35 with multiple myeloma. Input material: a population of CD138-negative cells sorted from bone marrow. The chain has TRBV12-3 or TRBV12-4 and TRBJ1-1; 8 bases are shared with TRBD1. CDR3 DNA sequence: TGTGCCAGCAGTCAACCAGGGGGCGGTTCGAACACTGAAGCTTTCTTT. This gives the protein CASSQPGGGSNTEAFF.